The 3 T cell receptor beta chains below all came from one sample that was sequenced in a study of CD8+ T cells in alopecia areata. cDNA reverse transcribed from extracted RNA served as the sequencing template. TCRdb keeps only in-frame clones here, not all; method: immunoSEQ multiplex PCR. The sample includes roughly 120,000 clones, 55% to 70% of them seen just once. The sequenced sample was CD4+ T cells sorted from blood. These receptors were collected from a human donor in good health.

This clone was detected only a few times. J is TRBJ2-6 and V is TRBV5-1, with a weak D call TRBD1 (6 bases). CDR1 is SGHRS and CDR2 is YFSETQ in the germline V gene. The V end was cut by 4 bases, the J end by 2 bases, with 10 bases between. The CDR3 covers 15 residues. The CDR3 region has the DNA TGCGCCAGCAGCCAGGGACATACTGGGGCCAACGTCCTGACTTTC. This codes for CASSQGHTGANVLTF.

This rearrangement joins TRBV5-6 to TRBJ1-2; D remains unclear. The CDR3 spans 14 residues. Per the germline V gene, CDR1 is SGHDT and CDR2 is YYEEEE. V lost 3 bases to trimming and J lost 0 bases, with 9 bases between them. CDR3 residues: CASSSLDTNYGYTF. The CDR3 DNA sequence: TGTGCCAGCAGCTCTCTAGACACTAACTATGGCTACACCTTC.

The chain links TRBV2 to TRBJ1-5; possible D gene TRBD1, 6 bases. CDR3 size: 13 residues. The V gene lost 6 bases and the J gene lost 6 bases, with 12 bases spanning the gap. Germline assignment: CDR1 SNHLY and CDR2 FYNNEI. Here the CDR3 DNA reads TGTGCCAGCAGGGCAGGGGAAGGTCAGCCCCAGCATTTT. Its protein is CASRAGEGQPQHF.